This TCR beta chain is drawn from a study of cytomegalovirus exposure and HLA in healthy donors. 13 Jbeta primers and 60 Vbeta primers were used for the PCR. The protocol was immunoSEQ multiplex PCR, while the TCRdb copy is restricted to in-frame clones and leaves out a portion. Of about 140,000 clones in the sample, under 90% are singletons; the top ten hold approximately 2.4%. The TCR sequence derives from a male donor in good health and CMV-seronegative. Sequences were obtained from PBMCs.

The CDR3 DNA follows: TGCAGCGTTGAAACGCTAGCGGAGAGGATGGGAGATACGCAGTATTTT. Translation gives CSVETLAERMGDTQYF. The chain carries TRBV29-1 and TRBJ2-3; 7 positions agree with TRBD2. The CDR3 has 16 residues. Germline trimming cut 2 bases from V and 5 bases from J; bases unmatched to any gene: 13. Germline V gene lookup returns CDR1 SQVTM and CDR2 ANQGSEA.